The clone carrying this T cell receptor (beta chain) was seen more than once but under ten times. As yet, its antigen is unknown. Individual cDNA molecules in this library carried unique molecular identifiers. In the original analysis: Samples had a median of 95,638 TCRs, ranging roughly 23,224 to 690,600. TCRdb reanalysed the 5' RACE reads using MiXCR and keeps one entry per CDR3 protein. The V and J calls and clone size come from TCRdb's table, not from the authors' own analysis. The table includes tens of thousands of distinct CDR3 sequences, about 7.7% detected once. This sample was included in a study of human T cells and chemical hapten exposure. Study-wide context: Yields of TCR per sample differed, chiefly owing to small differences in pooled library volume. General study results and limits: DPC sensitization did not alter TCRs above 1 in 1000 frequency.

This CDR3 comprises 15 residues. V dropped 4 bases and J dropped 0 bases, with 7 bases sitting between them. Germline-derived CDR1 and CDR2 are KGHSH and LQKENI. Before extraction, the whole blood was not fractionated, and total RNA was taken from it. This TCR derives from a male donor in good health. This chain joins TRBV18 and TRBJ2-6; no clear D. The CDR3 reads CASSRKSSGANVLTF. CDR3 coding DNA: TGTGCCAGCTCACGGAAGAGCTCTGGGGCCAACGTCCTGACTTTC.